These 31 T cell receptor beta chains originate from one sample sequenced in a study of vaccination effects on CD4 cells after COVID-19. Some clones are missing from TCRdb's copy, which holds only in-frame ones; the method was immunoSEQ multiplex PCR. The profile covers under 35,000 clones, with around two thirds appearing a single time and 14% to 15% taken by the ten largest. Culturing for roughly 10 days preceded CD4+ T cell isolation. Participants got two doses of BNT162b2 or mRNA-1273 vaccine. These receptors' targets are unknown. The material was CD4+ T cells from PBMCs cultured without peptide, obtained after COVID-19 vaccination. The origin of the receptors is a human donor who received a COVID-19 vaccine.

The genes are TRBV7-8 and TRBJ2-1; perhaps TRBD1 as D (6 bases). Trimming cost V 4 bases and J 0 bases, with 10 bases left between them. The CDR3 is 15 amino acids. Looked up from germline, CDR1 is SGHVS and CDR2 is FQNEAQ. The CDR3 sequence is CASSYGQYSYNEQFF. DNA for the CDR3: TGTGCCAGCAGCTATGGACAGTACTCCTACAATGAGCAGTTCTTC.

This clone appeared a few times. This chain uses TRBV6-5 with TRBJ2-3, with D perhaps matching TRBD1 (5 bases). Trimming shortened V by 6 bases and J by 0 bases, and 10 bases separated the two germline ends. Germline V gives CDR1 MNHEY, CDR2 SVGAGI. This CDR3 is 14 amino acids long. DNA for the CDR3: TGTGCCAGCAGCCGGACAATTAGCACAGATACGCAGTATTTT. It yields the protein CASSRTISTDTQYF.

Only one count was recorded for this clone. The chain links TRBV12-3 or TRBV12-4 to TRBJ2-2, with D unclear. With 3 bases removed from V and 4 bases from J, the gap between germline ends came to 3 bases. CDR3 size: 12 residues. The CDR3 region is CASSFLTGELFF. CDR3 DNA sequence: TGTGCCAGCAGTTTCCTCACCGGGGAGCTGTTTTTT.

The rearrangement links TRBV12-3 or TRBV12-4 to TRBJ1-1; D is unclear. This CDR3 has 13 residues. The V gene lost 7 bases and the J gene lost 4 bases, with 13 bases spanning the gap. CDR3 sequence reads: CASTGDGSTEAFF. Here the CDR3 DNA reads TGTGCCAGCACCGGAGATGGAAGCACTGAAGCTTTCTTT.

The chain couples TRBV5-1 to TRBJ2-2; D is possibly TRBD1 (6 bases). Trimming removed 7 bases at V and 3 bases at J, with 13 bases between. CDR1 is SGHRS, CDR2 YFSETQ, per germline. The length of the CDR3 is 14 residues. The CDR3 nucleotides are TGCGCCAGCGAGGAGCCAGGGGACACCGGGGAGCTGTTTTTT. Its protein product is CASEEPGDTGELFF.

The sample holds a few counts of this clone. The chain is built from TRBV28 and TRBJ1-1; D unresolved. Trimming took off 3 bases at V and 1 base at J, with 6 bases between the two ends. This CDR3 has 13 amino acids. Germline CDR1 and CDR2: MDHEN and SYDVKM. CDR3 amino acids: CASSFPGNTEAFF. The CDR3 region has the DNA TGTGCCAGCAGTTTCCCAGGGAACACTGAAGCTTTCTTT. The full variable domain, in which reference TRBV28 and TRBJ1-1 provide the parts outside the CDR3, is DVKVTQSSRYLVKRTGEKVFLECVQDMDHENMFWYRQDPGLGLRLIYFSYDVKMKEKGDIPEGYSVSREKKERFSLILESASTNQTSMYLCASSFPGNTEAFFGQGTRLTVV.

This chain joins TRBV6-5 and TRBJ1-1; D is ambiguous. The CDR3 loop spans 15 amino acids. The germline V gene has CDR1 MNHEY and CDR2 SVGAGI. V lost 6 bases, J lost 0 bases, and 14 bases lay in between. CDR3 bases: TGTGCCAGCAGCCGCCCGACACCTATGAACACTGAAGCTTTCTTT. Its protein product is CASSRPTPMNTEAFF.

This sequence joins TRBV28 and TRBJ2-1, with D unresolved. Trimming removed 8 bases at V and 4 bases at J, with 6 bases between. CDR3 size: 11 residues. Germline CDR1 and CDR2: MDHEN and SYDVKM. CDR3 coding DNA: TGTGCCAGCTCTGGGTACAATGAGCAGTTCTTC. This sequence encodes CASSGYNEQFF.

The chain has TRBV27 and TRBJ1-4; D unclear. Trimming removed 5 bases from V and 8 bases from J, with 24 bases in between. CDR1 is MNHEY, CDR2 SMNVEV, per germline (reference sequence). The CDR3 consists of 17 residues. The CDR3, as DNA: TGTGCCAGCAGTCCACTCCTCAAGGGAGGACGAGGGGAAAAACTGTTTTTT. Residues: CASSPLLKGGRGEKLFF.

This clone has a handful of counts. The chain carries TRBV12-3 or TRBV12-4 and TRBJ1-1, with 7 bases aligning to TRBD1. Germline trimming cut 7 bases from V and 5 bases from J; bases unmatched to any gene: 7. This CDR3 has 13 residues. DNA of the CDR3: TGTGCCAGCACCCTAGGGGGCTGGACTGAAGCTTTCTTT. Encoded protein: CASTLGGWTEAFF.

V usage is TRBV15 and J usage is TRBJ2-5; the D gene is possibly TRBD1 (6 bases). The germline gives CDR1 LNHNV, CDR2 YYDKDF (reference sequence). V was shortened by 0 bases and J by 5 bases, with 10 bases between the two germline ends. This CDR3 is 14 amino acids long. CDR3 residues: CATSREGRGETQYF. The CDR3, as DNA: TGTGCCACCAGCAGAGAGGGTAGGGGGGAGACCCAGTACTTC.

The chain joins TRBV19 to TRBJ1-4; D remains unclear. CDR3 length: 16 amino acids. Trimming shortened V by 4 bases and J by 5 bases, and 17 bases separated the two germline ends. Germline V gene sequence: CDR1 LNHDA, CDR2 SQIVND (reference sequence). The CDR3 nucleotides are TGTGCCAGTAGTACACCTCTACCGCGGACCAATGAAAAACTGTTTTTT. Protein product: CASSTPLPRTNEKLFF.

A few counts support this clone. The chain combines TRBV20-1 with TRBJ1-6; weak D call: TRBD1 (5 bases). Trimming shortened V by 3 bases and J by 4 bases, and 10 bases separated the two germline ends. This CDR3 comprises 14 residues. The germline V gene encodes CDR1 DFQATT and CDR2 SNEGSKA (reference sequence). The DNA of the CDR3 is TGCAGTGCTAGTTTCGGGGGGTATAATTCACCCCTCCACTTT. Protein product: CSASFGGYNSPLHF.

The CDR3 here is CATSDPAAGYTF. The CDR3 nucleotides are TGTGCCACCAGTGACCCTGCAGCTGGCTACACCTTC. This chain connects TRBV24-1 to TRBJ1-2; D gene ambiguous. V was cut by 4 bases and J by 7 bases, with 9 bases left in between. CDR3 length equals 12 residues. Germline CDR1 reads KGHDR; CDR2 reads SFDVKD.

V and J are TRBV11-3 and TRBJ1-1; D gene unclear. The CDR3 contains 13 residues. The germline V gene encodes CDR1 SGHNT and CDR2 YENEEA. Trimming left V 4 bases short and J 8 bases short, with 14 bases between. The CDR3 bases are TGTGCCAGCAGCTATAACAGCTTCGCGGAAGCTTTCTTT. This gives the protein CASSYNSFAEAFF.

This sequence joins TRBV5-1 and TRBJ1-2; TRBD1 matches at 7 bases. This CDR3 contains 17 residues. V lost 2 bases to trimming and J lost 6 bases; unmatched junction nucleotides: 16. Germline loops: CDR1 SGHRS, CDR2 YFSETQ. The CDR3 spells CASSFKNAGQSSHGYTF. CDR3 in DNA: TGCGCCAGCAGCTTTAAAAATGCGGGACAGAGCTCGCATGGCTACACCTTC.

The chain uses TRBV5-8 and TRBJ2-1; 14 nucleotides match TRBD2. CDR3 size: 16 residues. Germline V gene sequence: CDR1 SGHTS, CDR2 YDEGEE. Trimming removed 2 bases from V and 7 bases from J; junction bases left unmatched: 5. The CDR3: CASSFWTSGGRNEQFF. The CDR3 DNA reads as TGTGCCAGCAGCTTCTGGACTAGCGGGGGGAGAAATGAGCAGTTCTTC.

This sequence joins TRBV29-1 and TRBJ1-5, with D uncertain. Looked up from germline, CDR1 is SQVTM and CDR2 is ANQGSEA. V was cut by 4 bases and J by 1 base, with 8 bases left in between. This CDR3 has 13 amino acids. CDR3 region: CSVVQGSNQPQHF. The DNA for the CDR3 is TGCAGCGTTGTCCAAGGGAGCAATCAGCCCCAGCATTTT.

This clone was picked up a small number of times. The CDR3 DNA follows: TGTGCCAGCAGCGCAACCAGGGGCAAGAAATTTGAAGCTTTCTTT. This gives the protein CASSATRGKKFEAFF. The chain employs TRBV7-8 and TRBJ1-1; the D gene is possibly TRBD1 (6 bases). Per the germline V gene, CDR1 is SGHVS and CDR2 is FQNEAQ. The CDR3 runs 15 residues. The V gene lost 5 bases and the J gene lost 7 bases, with 20 bases spanning the gap.

The chain couples TRBV19 to TRBJ1-5; 7 bases are shared with TRBD1. Germline assignment: CDR1 LNHDA and CDR2 SQIVND (reference sequence). After removal of 7 bases from V and 5 bases from J, the junction contained 5 bases not matched to a gene. The CDR3 runs to 13 residues. The CDR3 loop reads CASNDREDQPQHF. CDR3 sequence (DNA): TGTGCCAGTAATGACAGGGAGGATCAGCCCCAGCATTTT. The full variable domain, with the rest looked up from reference TRBV19 and TRBJ1-5, is DGGITQSPKYLFRKEGQNVTLSCEQNLNHDAMYWYRQDPGQGLRLIYYSQIVNDFQKGDIAEGYSVSREKKESFPLTVTSAQKNPTAFYLCASNDREDQPQHFGDGTRLSIL.

The rearrangement uses TRBV6-1 and TRBJ1-5; 8 bases are shared with TRBD1. Germline CDR1 MNHNS, CDR2 SASEGT. This CDR3 region has 16 residues. V lost 4 bases to trimming and J lost 3 bases; unmatched junction nucleotides: 8. DNA for the CDR3: TGTGCCAGCAGTGGTCGAGGACAGGGACCCAATCAGCCCCAGCATTTT. Its protein product is CASSGRGQGPNQPQHF.

This sequence joins TRBV27 and TRBJ2-7, with 8 positions matching TRBD1. This CDR3 has 15 residues. V lost 5 bases and J lost 1; bases outside the gene matches: 7. The germline CDR1 and CDR2 sequences are MNHEY and SMNVEV (reference sequence). CDR3 loop: CASSPRTGMSYEQYF. CDR3 DNA: TGTGCCAGCAGTCCCCGGACAGGGATGTCCTACGAGCAGTACTTC.

In this sample, this clone turned up once. An end of the junction does not agree with germline; a read error may underlie this. V gene TRBV18 combines with J gene TRBJ2-7; 9 nucleotides align to TRBD2. The CDR3 contains 15 residues. Germline CDR1 is KGHSH and CDR2 is LQKENI. Written as DNA, the CDR3 is TGTGCCAACTCACCCAGCCTAGCGGGAAACTACGAGCAGTACTTC. Its translation is CANSPSLAGNYEQYF.

The sample holds a few counts of this clone. The chain carries TRBV7-9 and TRBJ1-1; weak D call: TRBD1 (5 bases). Germline V gene data show CDR1 as SEHNR and CDR2 as FQNEAQ (reference sequence). The V end lost 2 bases, the J end lost 4 bases, and 14 bases lay between the germline ends. This CDR3 has 15 amino acids. Here the CDR3 DNA reads TGTGCCAGCAGCTTAACGACAGCGCGGACCACTGAAGCTTTCTTT. It encodes CASSLTTARTTEAFF.

This sequence joins TRBV19 and TRBJ2-6; the D call may be TRBD1 or TRBD2 (5 bases each). Germline CDR1 LNHDA, CDR2 SQIVND (reference sequence). The V gene lost 4 bases and the J gene lost 0 bases, with 25 bases spanning the gap. This CDR3 region has 21 residues. DNA for the CDR3: TGTGCCAGTAGTAAACATAGGGACCGAAGCTTGATACCCTCTGGGGCCAACGTCCTGACTTTC. Translation gives CASSKHRDRSLIPSGANVLTF.

This chain joins TRBV6-2 or TRBV6-3 and TRBJ1-6; D unresolved. The V and J ends lost 6 bases and 6 bases respectively, with 6 bases between them. The CDR3 has 12 amino acids. Germline V gives CDR1 MNHEY, CDR2 SVGEGT. The CDR3 DNA reads as TGTGCCAGCAGCCCTCGTAATTCACCCCTCCACTTT. Its protein is CASSPRNSPLHF.

This rearrangement joins TRBV5-5 to TRBJ1-1; D is unresolved. The germline V gene has CDR1 SGHKS and CDR2 YYEKEE (reference sequence). CDR3 size: 14 residues. Trimming took off 3 bases at V and 1 base at J, with 10 bases between the two ends. The CDR3 here is CASSSEARNTEAFF. The CDR3 bases are TGTGCCAGCAGCTCGGAGGCGCGGAACACTGAAGCTTTCTTT.

The chain joins TRBV9 to TRBJ2-1; 8 bases agree with TRBD2. The junction had 6 bases not matched to a gene; V was cut back by 0 bases and J by 4 bases. The length of the CDR3 is 16 residues. Looked up from germline, CDR1 is SGDLS and CDR2 is YYNGEE. Here the CDR3 DNA reads TGTGCCAGCAGCGTAGTGGTTACTAGCGGTTACAATGAGCAGTTCTTC. This gives the protein CASSVVVTSGYNEQFF.

The sample holds one count of this clone. The CDR3 DNA reads as TGTGCCAGCAGCTTGTGGGCTAGCGGGAGCTCCTACAATGAGCAGTTCTTC. This codes for CASSLWASGSSYNEQFF. The chain has TRBV5-8 and TRBJ2-1, with 10 positions matching TRBD2. CDR1 SGHTS and CDR2 YDEGEE come from the germline V gene. This CDR3 contains 17 residues. The V and J ends lost 1 base and 0 bases, in that order; junction bases with no gene match: 4.

This clone was seen a few times. The rearrangement uses TRBV11-2 and TRBJ1-3; 10 bases align to TRBD1. The length of the CDR3 is 17 residues. Germline V gene data show CDR1 as SGHAT and CDR2 as FQNNGV. V was pared by 5 bases and J by 2 bases, with 9 bases of the junction left unmatched. The CDR3, as DNA: TGTGCCAGCAGCCCGGGACAGGGGCCGCGGACTGGAAACACCATATATTTT. Translated: CASSPGQGPRTGNTIYF.

This clone appeared a single time. The rearrangement joins TRBV6-2 or TRBV6-3 to TRBJ2-1, with D maybe TRBD1 (6 bases). With 5 bases removed from V and 1 base from J, the gap between germline ends came to 15 bases. The CDR3 consists of 16 residues. Germline V lookup: CDR1 MNHEY, CDR2 SVGEGT. CDR3 residues: CASSGEQGRSYNEQFF. CDR3 DNA sequence: TGTGCCAGCAGTGGGGAACAGGGCCGATCCTACAATGAGCAGTTCTTC.